A selection of T cell receptor beta chains follows, all from one sample in a study of OX40 agonist ivuxolimab in advanced cancers. The protocol was immunoSEQ multiplex PCR, while the TCRdb copy is restricted to in-frame clones and leaves out a portion. This table holds fewer than 90,000 clones, more than 85% found once. Specimen: CD4+ or CD8+ T cells sorted from blood, collected in a trial of the OX40 agonist ivuxolimab. Every receptor here comes from an adult with an advanced solid tumor such as melanoma, head and neck, liver or kidney cancer. CDR3s include the opening cysteine and the closing phenylalanine or tryptophan. A D gene is named only where the DNA matches it firmly. Size is omitted from some rows. Given values are once, few, many or a class for expanded clones.

>.|.|TRBJ1-1|TRBV5-8
TGTGCCACTCGGACGGATTACATGAACACTGAAGCTTTCTTT
CATRTDYMNTEAFF
>.|.|TRBJ2-7|TRBV7-2
TGTGCCAGCAGCTTACGAGGGTGGGCCTACGAGCAGTACTTC
CASSLRGWAYEQYF
>.|.|TRBJ1-3|TRBV14
TGTGCCAGCAGCCAATGGGTTGGGAGAGGAAACACCATATATTTT
CASSQWVGRGNTIYF
>.|.|TRBJ2-5|TRBV19
TGTGCCAGTAGTAACGCTGGGGAGACCCAGTACTTC
CASSNAGETQYF
>.|.|TRBJ1-3|TRBV29-1
TGCAGCGTTGAAGACAGGGGAGCTGGAAACACCATATATTTT
CSVEDRGAGNTIYF
>.|.|TRBJ2-7|TRBV5-6
TGTGCCAGCAGCGTACAGGTCAACGAGCAGTACTTC
CASSVQVNEQYF
>TRBD1|.|TRBJ2-1|TRBV15
TGTGCCACCAGCGACCCGGGACAGGGGCACAATGAGCAGTTCTTC
CATSDPGQGHNEQFF
>.|.|TRBJ1-5|TRBV30
TGTGCCTGGAGTGCTCAGGGTTCGGGCAATCAGCCCCAGCATTTT
CAWSAQGSGNQPQHF
>.|once|TRBJ2-7|TRBV6-5
TGTGCCAGCAGTTACAGGGGGTCCGCCTACGAGCAGTACTTC
CASSYRGSAYEQYF
>.|.|TRBJ2-7|TRBV30
TGTGCCTGGAGTGTAGGAGGGGTCGACGAGCAGTACTTC
CAWSVGGVDEQYF
>.|.|TRBJ2-5|TRBV6-1
TGTGCCAGCAGTGACCTGGGTAGTGAGACCCAGTACTTC
CASSDLGSETQYF
>TRBD2|once|TRBJ2-1|TRBV5-6
TGTGCCAGCAGCTTGTTCAACAGAGCTAGCGGGCCTGACAATGAGCAGTTCTTC
CASSLFNRASGPDNEQFF
>TRBD1|.|TRBJ2-7|TRBV10-2
TGCGCCAGCCAGACAGGGGGCGCCTACGAGCAGTACTTC
CASQTGGAYEQYF
>.|.|TRBJ1-3|TRBV7-9
TGTGCCAGCAGCTCAGGGCTTAGAAACACCATATATTTT
CASSSGLRNTIYF
>.|.|TRBJ2-1|TRBV20-1
TGCAGTGCTAGAAGGGGGGATGAGCAGTTCTTC
CSARRGDEQFF
>.|few|TRBJ1-5|TRBV28
TGTGCCAGCACCTCCCGACGGGGCTTTGGCAATCAGCCCCAGCATTTT
CASTSRRGFGNQPQHF